Each of the 31 T cell receptor beta chains below was sequenced from the same sample in a study of T cells in Graves' hyperthyroidism and ophthalmopathy. There were TCR beta CDR3 regions amplified from RNA transcripts. The HTBI set primed first-round TCR CDR3 RT-PCR. TCRdb independently ran MiXCR on the multiplex PCR reads; one entry per CDR3 protein. This sample yields about 290,000 distinct CDR3 sequences, of which approximately 14% are seen a single time; approximately 7.9% belongs to the top ten. The specimen sequenced was blood. These receptors were obtained from a middle-aged woman with Graves' hyperthyroidism.

This clonotype was detected only a few times. The chain joins TRBV28 to TRBJ1-5, with D tentatively TRBD1 (6 bases). CDR3 length: 13 residues. Looked up from germline, CDR1 is MDHEN and CDR2 is SYDVKM. V was shortened by 7 bases and J by 3 bases, with 10 bases between the two germline ends. CDR3 residues: CASNGGANQPQHF. The DNA for the CDR3 is TGTGCCAGCAATGGGGGGGCCAATCAGCCCCAGCATTTT.

V and J are TRBV3-1 and TRBJ2-7; D is perhaps TRBD2 (5 bases). Germline assignment: CDR1 LGHDT and CDR2 YNNKEL (reference sequence). Trimming took 2 bases from V and 0 from J, leaving 11 bases between them. This CDR3 spans 15 amino acids. The CDR3 loop reads CASSQTAAFSYEQYF. DNA for the CDR3: TGTGCCAGCAGCCAAACAGCGGCATTCTCCTACGAGCAGTACTTC.

The chain employs TRBV10-3 and TRBJ1-2; 9 bases agree with TRBD1. The V segment lost 7 bases and the J segment 6 bases; nucleotides outside the gene matches: 12. The germline V gene encodes CDR1 ENHRY and CDR2 SYGVKD. This CDR3 has 15 amino acids. The CDR3 here is CAIKPQGADYHGYTF. The CDR3, as DNA: TGTGCCATCAAGCCACAGGGGGCGGATTATCATGGCTACACCTTC.

This clonotype has at least ten counts. This chain links TRBV3-1 with TRBJ2-2; 7 nucleotides align to TRBD2. V shed 2 bases and J 6 bases; nucleotides not matched to a gene: 3. This CDR3 spans 14 amino acids. Germline V gene sequence: CDR1 LGHDT, CDR2 YNNKEL (reference sequence). The CDR3 here is CASSQLGGAGELFF. CDR3 nucleotides: TGTGCCAGCAGCCAATTGGGGGGGGCCGGGGAGCTGTTTTTT.

This clonotype occurred a few times. V usage is TRBV6-2 or TRBV6-3 and J usage is TRBJ2-1; TRBD2 matches at 12 bases. V lost 10 bases, J lost 0 bases, and 7 bases stayed unmatched. The CDR3 sequence is 16 residues long. CDR1 and CDR2 (germline): MNHEY, SVGEGT. CDR3 nucleotide sequence: TGTGCCATTGGACTAGCGGGATTGAGCTCCTACAATGAGCAGTTCTTC. Translated: CAIGLAGLSSYNEQFF.

This clonotype was seen at least ten times. The chain employs TRBV20-1 and TRBJ1-1; D unclear. In germline, CDR1 is DFQATT, CDR2 SNEGSKA (reference sequence). This CDR3 comprises 11 residues. Trimming stripped 3 bases from V and 7 bases from J, with 9 bases between. CDR3 protein: CSASTSGEAFF. CDR3 bases: TGCAGTGCTAGTACGTCAGGTGAAGCTTTCTTT.

In its sample, this clonotype was seen many times. The chain combines TRBV3-1 with TRBJ1-1, with D perhaps matching TRBD1 (6 bases). This CDR3 is built from 14 residues. Trimming took off 4 bases at V and 1 base at J, with 10 bases between the two ends. The germline V gene encodes CDR1 LGHDT and CDR2 YNNKEL (reference sequence). For the CDR3, the DNA is TGTGCCAGCAGCCCACAGGGCACGAACACTGAAGCTTTCTTT. Translating it yields CASSPQGTNTEAFF.

This chain uses TRBV10-3 with TRBJ2-1, with 8 bases matching TRBD2. Germline loops: CDR1 ENHRY, CDR2 SYGVKD. V trimming: 6 bases; J trimming: 6 bases; junction bases outside the gene matches: 10. The CDR3 covers 15 residues. The chain's CDR3 is CAIRGSGITGNEQFF. The DNA of the CDR3 is TGTGCCATCAGGGGTAGCGGGATAACAGGCAATGAGCAGTTCTTC.

This clonotype was counted at least ten times. The chain joins TRBV20-1 to TRBJ1-6; D remains unclear. The CDR3 loop spans 14 amino acids. Germline V gene sequence: CDR1 DFQATT, CDR2 SNEGSKA (reference sequence). V was trimmed by 3 bases and J by 9 bases, leaving 15 bases between them. Here the CDR3 DNA reads TGCAGTGCTAGGAGTCGGCAGGCTCCTTCACCCCTCCACTTT. The encoded protein is CSARSRQAPSPLHF.

The rearrangement uses TRBV6-2 or TRBV6-3 and TRBJ2-3; D call uncertain. The CDR3 runs to 14 residues. Germline CDR1 is MNHEY and CDR2 is SVGEGT. Trimming left V 7 bases short and J 2 bases short, with 13 bases between. The CDR3 reads CASTTGRHTDTQYF. The CDR3 region has the DNA TGTGCCAGCACCACCGGCAGACACACAGATACGCAGTATTTT.

The chain joins TRBV9 to TRBJ1-3; D is ambiguous. Between the trimmed V and J ends, which lost 0 bases and 0 bases, there was a span of 10 bases. Per germline, CDR1 SGDLS and CDR2 YYNGEE. This CDR3 region has 16 residues. The CDR3 region is CASSVGGGDSGNTIYF. The CDR3 DNA reads as TGTGCCAGCAGCGTAGGGGGAGGCGACTCTGGAAACACCATATATTTT. The variable domain in full, with the rest retrieved from reference TRBV9 and TRBJ1-3, is DSGVTQTPKHLITATGQRVTLRCSPRSGDLSVYWYQQSLDQGLQFLIQYYNGEERAKGNILERFSAQQFPDLHSELNLSSLELGDSALYFCASSVGGGDSGNTIYFGEGSWLTVV.

The chain links TRBV10-3 to TRBJ2-5; the D is unclear. The CDR3 is 11 amino acids. V lost 10 bases, J lost 4 bases, and 10 bases lay in between. Germline CDR1 reads ENHRY; CDR2 reads SYGVKD. Here the CDR3 DNA reads TGTGCCACGGAAGATGGAGAGACCCAGTACTTC. It yields the protein CATEDGETQYF.

This clonotype was observed a few times. The rearrangement joins TRBV6-5 to TRBJ1-6; D gene ambiguous. Per germline, CDR1 MNHEY and CDR2 SVGAGI. Trimming stripped 2 bases from V and 7 bases from J, with 9 bases between. There are 14 residues in the CDR3. CDR3 amino acids: CASSYGLGNSPLHF. As DNA, the CDR3 is TGTGCCAGCAGTTACGGCCTCGGAAATTCACCCCTCCACTTT.

This clonotype appeared a single time. This sequence joins TRBV28 and TRBJ2-6; D uncertain. The CDR3 totals 18 residues. Deletions cut 1 base from V and 4 bases from J, with 17 bases between. The germline CDR1 and CDR2 sequences are MDHEN and SYDVKM. CDR3 sequence reads: CASSLLGSQNPGANVLTF. CDR3 DNA: TGTGCCAGCAGTTTATTAGGCAGCCAAAATCCCGGGGCCAACGTCCTGACTTTC.

The V gene is TRBV4-2, the J gene TRBJ2-3; D gene unclear. Germline V gives CDR1 LGHNA, CDR2 YNFKEQ. This CDR3 region has 16 residues. V shed 4 bases and J shed 1 base, with 15 bases lying between them. CDR3 region: CASSPEPAAGTDTQYF. The CDR3 DNA follows: TGTGCCAGCAGCCCCGAGCCCGCGGCCGGCACAGATACGCAGTATTTT.

This clonotype was recorded many times. The CDR3 DNA sequence: TGTGCCAGCAGTTGGGGGACTAGCGGGTCAGAGACCCAGTACTTC. This codes for CASSWGTSGSETQYF. The chain links TRBV28 to TRBJ2-5; 12 bases line up with TRBD2. CDR1 is MDHEN and CDR2 is SYDVKM in the germline V gene. The CDR3 runs 15 residues. The junction had 4 bases not matched to a gene; V was cut back by 4 bases and J by 4 bases. Variable domain in full (rest from reference TRBV28 and TRBJ2-5): DVKVTQSSRYLVKRTGEKVFLECVQDMDHENMFWYRQDPGLGLRLIYFSYDVKMKEKGDIPEGYSVSREKKERFSLILESASTNQTSMYLCASSWGTSGSETQYFGPGTRLLVL.

This clonotype was picked up many times. V usage is TRBV7-9 and J usage is TRBJ2-7; possibly TRBD1 for D (5 bases). CDR3 length equals 14 residues. V shed 2 bases and J shed 5 bases, with 13 bases lying between them. Germline assignment: CDR1 SEHNR and CDR2 FQNEAQ (reference sequence). The CDR3: CASSLSRGSNEQYF. CDR3 nucleotide sequence: TGTGCCAGCAGCTTAAGTAGGGGAAGCAACGAGCAGTACTTC.

This clonotype was detected ten times or more. The chain carries TRBV28 and TRBJ1-1, with TRBD1 identical over 8 bases. Germline V gene lookup returns CDR1 MDHEN and CDR2 SYDVKM. The CDR3 has 18 residues. The V and J ends lost 6 bases and 0 bases, in that order; junction bases with no gene match: 15. CDR3 in DNA: TGTGCCAGCAGCAACCTTTGGACAGGGTCGCACATGAACACTGAAGCTTTCTTT. It encodes CASSNLWTGSHMNTEAFF.

The table lists this clonotype with a few counts. The chain recombines TRBV4-2 with TRBJ1-2; a possible D gene is TRBD1 (5 bases). This CDR3 spans 14 amino acids. From germline, CDR1 is LGHNA and CDR2 YNFKEQ. V lost 1 base and J lost 5, with 11 bases in between. CDR3 sequence: CASSQGGTSYGYTF. CDR3 bases: TGTGCCAGCAGCCAAGGGGGGACTTCATATGGCTACACCTTC.

This clonotype was detected ten times or more. This chain links TRBV28 with TRBJ2-5, with 8 bases identical to TRBD1. Germline V gene sequence: CDR1 MDHEN, CDR2 SYDVKM. The junction had 9 bases not matched to a gene; V was cut back by 5 bases and J by 4 bases. The CDR3 has 15 residues. The CDR3 is CASSQPRQGPETQYF. In DNA, the CDR3 is TGTGCCAGCAGTCAACCAAGACAGGGGCCAGAGACCCAGTACTTC.

There are many counts of this clonotype. The chain combines TRBV6-5 with TRBJ2-7; no firm D call. V lost 1 base to trimming and J lost 1 base, with 8 bases between them. Germline V gives CDR1 MNHEY, CDR2 SVGAGI. CDR3 length: 14 amino acids. As DNA, the CDR3 is TGTGCCAGCAGTTACTTCCAGAATTCCTACGAGCAGTACTTC. Translating gives CASSYFQNSYEQYF.

This clonotype came up many times. The chain recombines TRBV7-6 with TRBJ2-5, with TRBD2 matching over 7 bases. Trimming took 1 base from V and 2 from J; bases not matched to a gene: 10. The CDR3 has 17 amino acids. CDR1 SGHVS and CDR2 FNYEAQ come from the germline V gene. The CDR3 DNA is TGTGCCAGCAGCTTAGACACTCCAGCGGGGCAACAAGAGACCCAGTACTTC. Protein sequence: CASSLDTPAGQQETQYF.

In this sample, this clonotype turned up a few times. The DNA of the CDR3 is TGTGCCAGCTCACCAGAGGGGCGTCCCTACGAGCAGTACTTC. It translates to CASSPEGRPYEQYF. The genes are TRBV18 and TRBJ2-7; the D call may be TRBD1 or TRBD2 (5 bases each). V lost 2 bases, J lost 2 bases, and 10 bases lay in between. CDR3 length: 14 amino acids. Germline values: CDR1 KGHSH, CDR2 LQKENI.

The V gene is TRBV7-9, the J gene TRBJ2-1, with 10 bases that match TRBD1. The length of the CDR3 is 16 residues. The V gene end was trimmed by 7 bases and the J gene end by 7 bases; junction bases not matched to a gene: 13. Germline assignment: CDR1 SEHNR and CDR2 FQNEAQ (reference sequence). CDR3 sequence (DNA): TGTGCCAGCACCCCAGACCCGGGACAGGGGAGAAATGAGCAGTTCTTC. It is translated as CASTPDPGQGRNEQFF.

This clonotype has ten or more counts. The rearrangement uses TRBV2 and TRBJ2-7; TRBD1 aligns across 8 bases. V lost 1 base to trimming and J lost 0 bases; unmatched junction nucleotides: 5. The CDR3 is made up of 16 amino acids. Germline assignment: CDR1 SNHLY and CDR2 FYNNEI. DNA for the CDR3: TGTGCCAGCAGTGAAGTGGAGACAGGGGTCTCCTACGAGCAGTACTTC. Its protein is CASSEVETGVSYEQYF.

This clonotype was counted ten times or more. V usage is TRBV6-1 and J usage is TRBJ1-1, with unresolved D. The CDR3 has 13 residues. Trimming took 5 bases from V and 1 from J, leaving 8 bases between them. CDR1 is MNHNS and CDR2 is SASEGT in the germline V gene. The CDR3 DNA follows: TGTGCCAGCAGTCGCCAGTGGAACACTGAAGCTTTCTTT. Encoded protein: CASSRQWNTEAFF.

This clonotype was seen a handful of times. The V gene is TRBV9, the J gene TRBJ2-3; no clear D gene. The CDR3 is 14 amino acids. Germline loops: CDR1 SGDLS, CDR2 YYNGEE. V was pared by 0 bases and J by 0 bases, with 5 bases between. This chain's CDR3 is CASSVEGSTDTQYF. As DNA, the CDR3 is TGTGCCAGCAGCGTAGAGGGCAGCACAGATACGCAGTATTTT.

The table lists this clonotype with many counts. This chain joins TRBV7-2 and TRBJ1-2; 7 bases line up with TRBD1. The germline CDR1 and CDR2 sequences are SGHTA and FQGNSA. The CDR3 spans 16 residues. V gave up 5 bases and J gave up 0 bases; unmatched junction bases: 9. The CDR3 coding sequence is TGTGCCAGCAGCACAGGGGTGCCCCGGACTAACTATGGCTACACCTTC. Its protein is CASSTGVPRTNYGYTF.

This clonotype was found many times. The gene calls are TRBV2 and TRBJ2-2; weak D call: TRBD2 (5 bases). Germline V gene data show CDR1 as SNHLY and CDR2 as FYNNEI. This CDR3 is built from 16 residues. V lost 2 bases and J lost 4, with 14 bases in between. The CDR3 DNA reads TGTGCCAGCAGTGAATCCTGGGGAGCGAGCACCGGGGAGCTGTTTTTT. This gives the protein CASSESWGASTGELFF.

This clonotype was found a few times. The chain carries TRBV19 and TRBJ2-1; tentative D call: TRBD2 (6 bases). CDR3 length: 15 amino acids. Germline V gene sequence: CDR1 LNHDA, CDR2 SQIVND (reference sequence). Trimming pared 5 bases from V and 8 bases from J, leaving 19 bases between. CDR3 coding DNA: TGTGCCAGTAGTCTCAGACTAGGTTTGTACGATGAGCAGTTCTTC. This encodes CASSLRLGLYDEQFF.

This clonotype has at least ten counts. This chain joins TRBV15 and TRBJ1-5, with D possibly TRBD1 on 6 matching bases. Per germline, CDR1 LNHNV and CDR2 YYDKDF (reference sequence). V was cut by 3 bases and J by 1 base, with 10 bases left in between. This CDR3 region has 15 residues. The CDR3 bases are TGTGCCACCAGCAGTCGAGGGGGGAGCAATCAGCCCCAGCATTTT. Translated, it gives CATSSRGGSNQPQHF.